Listed below are T cell receptor beta chains from one sample, sequenced in a study of blood T cell repertoires in COVID-19. The repertoire was sequenced with immunoSEQ multiplex PCR; TCRdb's copy has only in-frame clones and lacks some. Of under 200,000 clones listed, 80% to 95% were seen once; the top ten hold nearly 0.55%. Sequencing input: peripheral blood. Source of these receptors: a man between 45 and 60 years old with acute or convalescent COVID-19. The CDR3 runs from the conserved cysteine through the conserved F or W. The order of the fields is D gene, V gene, clone size, J gene, CDR3 DNA, CDR3 protein. D genes are given only for firm matches. Clone size appears in some rows only: once, few, many, or a class for an expanded clone.

D: -
V: TRBV11-3
size: -
J: TRBJ2-6
DNA: TGTGCCAGCAGCTTAGAGTTTCAACCCCTGGGGCTACTTGGGGCCAACGTCCTGACTTTC
CDR3: CASSLEFQPLGLLGANVLTF

D: -
V: TRBV9
size: -
J: TRBJ2-3
DNA: TGTGCCAGCAGCGTAGGAGGTGGGGCGACAGATACGCAGTATTTT
CDR3: CASSVGGGATDTQYF

D: TRBD1
V: TRBV6-5
size: -
J: TRBJ1-6
DNA: TGTGCCACCCGGGACAGGGTGCTTTATTCACCCCTCCACTTT
CDR3: CATRDRVLYSPLHF

D: TRBD1
V: TRBV7-2
size: -
J: TRBJ2-7
DNA: TGTGCCAGCAGCCGGGACAGGAGCTCCTACGAGCAGTACTTC
CDR3: CASSRDRSSYEQYF

D: -
V: TRBV3-1/TRBV3-2
size: -
J: TRBJ1-6
DNA: TGTGCCAGCAGAGCGGGGAGCTCCTATAATTCACCCCTCCACTTT
CDR3: CASRAGSSYNSPLHF

D: -
V: TRBV27
size: -
J: TRBJ1-5
DNA: TGTGCCAGCAGTAAACAGGGTGCTCAGCCCCAGCATTTT
CDR3: CASSKQGAQPQHF

D: -
V: TRBV9
size: -
J: TRBJ2-3
DNA: TGTGCCAGCAGCGTAGGTAGCCACACAGATACGCAGTATTTT
CDR3: CASSVGSHTDTQYF

D: -
V: TRBV21-1
size: -
J: TRBJ2-1
DNA: TGTGCCAGCAGCAAACACAGCTCCTACAATGAGCAGTTCTTC
CDR3: CASSKHSSYNEQFF

D: TRBD2
V: TRBV6-2/TRBV6-3
size: -
J: TRBJ2-1
DNA: TGTGCCAGCAGCCCAATACACGGGCGGGGGGGCTACTACAATGAGCAGTTCTTC
CDR3: CASSPIHGRGGYYNEQFF

D: TRBD2
V: TRBV9
size: -
J: TRBJ2-7
DNA: TGTGCCAGCAGCGCCGGGACTAGCGGCGAGCAGTACTTC
CDR3: CASSAGTSGEQYF

D: -
V: TRBV4-1
size: -
J: TRBJ2-3
DNA: TGCGCCAGCAGCCAAGAATGGCTAGCTGGCAACCTTGGGCAAACAGATACGCAGTATTTT
CDR3: CASSQEWLAGNLGQTDTQYF

D: -
V: TRBV4-1
size: -
J: TRBJ2-7
DNA: TGCGCCAGCAGCCAAGTCGAAGGCGGGGTCTACGAGCAGTACTTC
CDR3: CASSQVEGGVYEQYF

D: -
V: TRBV19
size: -
J: TRBJ2-5
DNA: TGTGCCAGTAGTGGAACAGGGCGGCATCTCGGGGCCCAGTACTTC
CDR3: CASSGTGRHLGAQYF

D: -
V: TRBV2
size: once
J: TRBJ2-1
DNA: TGTGCCAGCAGCGCCTATTACAATGAGCAGTTCTTC
CDR3: CASSAYYNEQFF

D: -
V: TRBV19
size: -
J: TRBJ1-2
DNA: TGTGCCAGTAGTAGACCGGGACTCCAATCCCTTGGCTACACCTTC
CDR3: CASSRPGLQSLGYTF

D: TRBD2
V: TRBV10-3
size: -
J: TRBJ2-5
DNA: TGTGCCATCAGTACTAGCGGGGGGGAAGGGACCCAGTACTTC
CDR3: CAISTSGGEGTQYF

D: -
V: TRBV3-1/TRBV3-2
size: -
J: TRBJ1-2
DNA: TGTGCCAGCAGCCAGCACAGGGTGAACTATGGCTACACCTTC
CDR3: CASSQHRVNYGYTF

D: -
V: TRBV4-3
size: -
J: TRBJ2-4
DNA: TGCGCCAGCAGCCACGGGATTCAAGCCAAAAACATTCAGTACTTC
CDR3: CASSHGIQAKNIQYF